This passage covers 24 T cell receptor beta chains from one sample sequenced in a study of identical twins. MiXCR was run by TCRdb on the 5' RACE reads, yielding one entry per CDR3 protein. The sample has about 700,000 distinct CDR3 sequences; 5.5% to 7.5% are singletons. The sequenced material came from naive T cells sorted from blood. Source of these receptors: a man younger than 35 in good health.

This clonotype was observed a few times. The chain joins TRBV21-1 to TRBJ2-5; TRBD1 reflects the table's D call only, with no check against the DNA. TRBV21-1 is a pseudogene segment. The CDR3 contains 15 residues. The DNA of the CDR3 is TGTGCCAGCAGAATTGCCGCCAGGGGATTGGAGACCCAGTACTTC. Translation gives CASRIAARGLETQYF.

This clonotype was detected only a few times. The chain couples TRBV24-1 to TRBJ2-1, with 8 bases fitting TRBD2. Unmatched junction bases numbered 6, after V lost 0 bases and J lost 9 bases. Germline CDR1 KGHDR, CDR2 SFDVKD. The CDR3 loop spans 15 amino acids. The CDR3, as DNA: TGTGCCACCAGTGATTTGCAGGGGAGCGGGGGTGAGCAGTTCTTC. Translated: CATSDLQGSGGEQFF.

The sample holds many counts of this clonotype. The rearrangement links TRBV24-1 to TRBJ2-1; tentative D call: TRBD1 (6 bases). Germline values: CDR1 KGHDR, CDR2 SFDVKD. Between the trimmed V and J ends, which lost 6 bases and 1 base, there was a span of 9 bases. The CDR3 extends over 14 amino acids. The CDR3 DNA follows: TGTGCCACCAGTCCAGGGGAATCCTACAATGAGCAGTTCTTC. It translates to CATSPGESYNEQFF.

This clonotype was recorded many times. The chain joins TRBV12-3 or TRBV12-4 to TRBJ2-7, with a possible D match to TRBD2 (5 bases). V dropped 7 bases and J dropped 0 bases, with 10 bases sitting between them. This CDR3 contains 13 residues. This CDR3 is CASTHRDSYEQYF. DNA for the CDR3: TGTGCCAGCACCCACCGGGACTCCTACGAGCAGTACTTC.

This clonotype was seen more than once but under ten times. The chain links TRBV11-2 to TRBJ2-1; 8 bases match TRBD2. V dropped 0 bases and J dropped 10; count of bases not matched to a gene: 5. This CDR3 region has 14 residues. CDR1 is SGHAT and CDR2 is FQNNGV in the germline V gene. The DNA of the CDR3 is TGTGCCAGCAGCTTAGATCTTAGCGGGGTCGAGCAGTTCTTC. Amino acids: CASSLDLSGVEQFF.

This clonotype came up a few times. The V call is TRBV5-1, the J call TRBJ1-1; 7 bases align to TRBD1. CDR1 is SGHRS, CDR2 YFSETQ, per germline. The CDR3 covers 16 residues. V shed 4 bases and J 0 bases; nucleotides not matched to a gene: 9. The CDR3 loop reads CASSPQDRLMNTEAFF. The CDR3 DNA is TGCGCCAGCAGCCCCCAGGACAGGCTCATGAACACTGAAGCTTTCTTT.

In its sample, this clonotype was seen a few times. The rearrangement links TRBV11-2 to TRBJ2-5, with 7 bases identical to TRBD2. J lost 2 bases, V lost 6 bases, and 18 bases had no gene match. The CDR3 loop spans 18 amino acids. Germline-derived CDR1 and CDR2 are SGHAT and FQNNGV. The CDR3 here is CASSPWEGVTGVQETQYF. The CDR3 bases are TGTGCCAGCAGTCCATGGGAGGGAGTAACTGGGGTACAAGAGACCCAGTACTTC.

V is TRBV7-9 and J is TRBJ2-1; D may be TRBD1 or TRBD2 (7 bases each). CDR1 is SEHNR and CDR2 is FQNEAQ in the germline V gene (reference sequence). V was cut by 1 base and J by 8 bases, with 21 bases left in between. The CDR3 has 17 residues. CDR3 sequence: CASSLETLGGGIDEQFF. The CDR3 nucleotides read TGTGCCAGCAGCTTAGAGACCCTGGGAGGGGGCATAGATGAGCAGTTCTTC.

This clonotype was found a few times. V is TRBV5-1 and J is TRBJ2-3; 11 positions agree with TRBD2. V was clipped by 5 bases and J by 2 bases; unmatched bases: 4. The CDR3 spans 15 residues. Germline V CDR1 and CDR2: SGHRS, YFSETQ. DNA for the CDR3: TGCGCCAGCAGATCGGGACTAGCGGACACAGATACGCAGTATTTT. Residues: CASRSGLADTDTQYF. Using reference TRBV5-1 and TRBJ2-3 for the parts outside the CDR3, the full variable domain is KAGVTQTPRYLIKTRGQQVTLSCSPISGHRSVSWYQQTPGQGLQFLFEYFSETQRNKGNFPGRFSGRQFSNSRSEMNVSTLELGDSALYLCASRSGLADTDTQYFGPGTRLTVL.

The V gene is TRBV27, the J gene TRBJ1-5; D possibly corresponds to TRBD1 (5 bases). The length of the CDR3 is 14 residues. Germline V gene lookup returns CDR1 MNHEY and CDR2 SMNVEV (reference sequence). The germline V and J ends were trimmed by 0 bases and 7 bases, with 10 bases remaining between them. The CDR3 sequence is CASSLSRGGQPQHF. CDR3 bases: TGTGCCAGCAGTTTATCCCGGGGCGGACAGCCCCAGCATTTT.

The rearrangement uses TRBV19 and TRBJ2-3; D is possibly TRBD1 (5 bases). CDR1 LNHDA and CDR2 SQIVND come from the germline V gene (reference sequence). The CDR3 is 15 amino acids. Trimming pared 4 bases from V and 1 base from J, leaving 12 bases between. CDR3 nucleotides: TGTGCCAGTAGTAAGGGGCGAGTGGGCACAGATACGCAGTATTTT. As protein: CASSKGRVGTDTQYF.

The chain joins TRBV12-5 to TRBJ2-3; TRBD2 might be the D (6 bases). This CDR3 region has 15 residues. The V gene's germline CDR1 is LGHNT and CDR2 FRNRAP. The CDR3 sequence: CASAGRRAGTDTQYF. The CDR3 bases are TGTGCCAGCGCTGGCAGGAGGGCGGGCACAGATACGCAGTATTTT.

The rearrangement uses TRBV7-9 and TRBJ2-5, with D tentatively TRBD1 or TRBD2 (6 bases each). V was trimmed by 2 bases and J by 3 bases, leaving 10 bases between them. CDR1 is SEHNR and CDR2 is FQNEAQ in the germline V gene (reference sequence). This CDR3 is built from 14 residues. The CDR3 loop reads CASSLRGLKETQYF. The CDR3 DNA follows: TGTGCCAGCAGCTTACGGGGGCTCAAAGAGACCCAGTACTTC.

Comment on this clonotype: The CDR3 end shows no conserved phenylalanine or tryptophan, and so a read error is likely. The V call is TRBV4-1, the J call TRBJ1-1, with TRBD1 as a possible D gene (5 bases). Trimming left V 6 bases short and J 4 bases short, with 21 bases between. The CDR3 covers 16 residues. CDR1 and CDR2 (germline): MGHRA, YSYEKL. The CDR3 region is CASRPGRSGRGTEAFY. CDR3 sequence (DNA): TGCGCCAGCAGGCCAGGTCGGTCGGGGAGGGGCACTGAAGCTTTCTAT.

There are many counts of this clonotype. The V gene is TRBV12-3 or TRBV12-4, the J gene TRBJ2-7, with TRBD2 matching 8 bases. The CDR3 has 15 amino acids. Germline trimming cut 4 bases from V and 0 bases from J; bases unmatched to any gene: 5. In DNA form, the CDR3 reads TGTGCCAGCAGTTCCCAGCGGGAGAGCTCCTACGAGCAGTACGTC. Protein product: CASSSQRESSYEQYV.

CDR3 amino acids: CASSESWGTAGSYNEQFF. For the CDR3, the DNA is TGTGCCAGCTCCGAATCTTGGGGGACTGCTGGCTCCTACAATGAGCAGTTCTTC. The rearrangement links TRBV19 to TRBJ2-1, with D possibly TRBD2 on 6 matching bases. V was clipped by 9 bases and J by 0 bases, with 24 bases between them. In germline, CDR1 is LNHDA, CDR2 SQIVND (reference sequence). The CDR3 has 18 amino acids.

This clonotype was found a few times. CDR3 protein: CASSLSTPPAFF. CDR3 nucleotides: TGTGCCAGCAGTTTAAGTACCCCTCCAGCTTTCTTT. The chain links TRBV12-3 or TRBV12-4 to TRBJ1-1, with D unclear. The CDR3 has 12 amino acids. The V and J ends lost 2 bases and 10 bases respectively, with 11 bases between them.

This clonotype was seen ten or more times. The V and J genes are TRBV7-2 and TRBJ2-1; possibly TRBD2 for D (6 bases). Germline CDR1 reads SGHTA; CDR2 reads FQGNSA. CDR3 size: 17 residues. Trimming shortened V by 5 bases and J by 2 bases, and 19 bases separated the two germline ends. The CDR3 sequence is CASSLNSGPSPYNEQFF. The CDR3 nucleotides read TGTGCCAGCAGCCTAAATAGCGGTCCCAGCCCCTACAATGAGCAGTTCTTC.

This clonotype was counted ten times or more. This chain connects TRBV5-1 to TRBJ1-1, with D possibly TRBD1 on 6 matching bases. The CDR3 extends over 13 amino acids. V was shortened by 3 bases and J by 7 bases, with 13 bases between the two germline ends. Germline CDR1 is SGHRS and CDR2 is YFSETQ. CDR3: CASSSQGSLEAFF. The CDR3 DNA is TGCGCCAGCAGCTCACAGGGTTCGCTTGAAGCTTTCTTT. Variable domain in full (rest from reference TRBV5-1 and TRBJ1-1): KAGVTQTPRYLIKTRGQQVTLSCSPISGHRSVSWYQQTPGQGLQFLFEYFSETQRNKGNFPGRFSGRQFSNSRSEMNVSTLELGDSALYLCASSSQGSLEAFFGQGTRLTVV.

This clonotype was seen more than once but under ten times. The chain carries TRBV5-1 and TRBJ2-3, with 8 bases that match TRBD1. CDR1 is SGHRS and CDR2 is YFSETQ in the germline V gene. Trimming at V came to 8 bases and at J to 3 bases, leaving 8 bases not matched to a gene. The CDR3 has 14 amino acids. CDR3 in amino acids: CASFQGALTDTQYF. Written as DNA, the CDR3 is TGCGCCAGTTTTCAGGGGGCTCTAACAGATACGCAGTATTTT.

There are a few counts of this clonotype. CDR3 sequence (DNA): TGTGCCAGCAGCTTAGATCCTTTTCCCCCAAGGGCCGGCTCTGGAAACACCATATATTTT. Protein: CASSLDPFPPRAGSGNTIYF. This chain connects TRBV11-2 to TRBJ1-3, with no clear D. The germline V gene encodes CDR1 SGHAT and CDR2 FQNNGV. Trimming took 0 bases from V and 0 from J, leaving 21 bases between them. The length of the CDR3 is 20 residues. Together with reference TRBV11-2 and TRBJ1-3, the CDR3 gives the full variable domain: EAGVAQSPRYKIIEKRQSVAFWCNPISGHATLYWYQQILGQGPKLLIQFQNNGVVDDSQLPKDRFSAERLKGVDSTLKIQPAKLEDSAVYLCASSLDPFPPRAGSGNTIYFGEGSWLTVV.

This clonotype occurred many times. The rearrangement uses TRBV6-6 and TRBJ2-7; D is undetermined. The CDR3 covers 11 residues. CDR1 and CDR2 from the germline V gene are MNHNY and SVGAGI (reference sequence). Trimming pared 6 bases from V and 2 bases from J, leaving 5 bases between. CDR3 in DNA: TGTGCCAGCAGCGAGCCCTACGAGCAGTACTTC. As protein: CASSEPYEQYF.

A few counts support this clonotype. The V gene is TRBV6-1, the J gene TRBJ1-2, with D unclear. The V gene's germline CDR1 is MNHNS and CDR2 SASEGT. V lost 5 bases, J lost 1 base, and 11 bases lay in between. The length of the CDR3 is 14 residues. CDR3 nucleotides: TGTGCCAGCAGTCCCCACACCGATAACTATGGCTACACCTTC. It translates to CASSPHTDNYGYTF.

In this sample, this clonotype turned up many times. This chain connects TRBV5-1 to TRBJ2-1; D is uncertain. Trimming pared 0 bases from V and 9 bases from J, leaving 7 bases between. Germline V lookup: CDR1 SGHRS, CDR2 YFSETQ. The CDR3 totals 12 residues. CDR3 loop: CASSLVMGEQFF. CDR3 bases: TGCGCCAGCAGCTTGGTAATGGGTGAGCAGTTCTTC.